The 32 T cell receptor beta chains presented below share a single source sample, sequenced in a study of CD8 T cells in ankylosing spondylitis. TCRdb recomputed calls from the 5' RACE reads with MiXCR, one row per CDR3 protein. In the table there are nearly 350,000 distinct CDR3 sequences, under 15% of which are singletons. The sequencing sample was made of blood, either unsorted or a sorted T cell fraction (not recorded which). Source of these receptors: a male donor with ankylosing spondylitis or in good health (not recorded which).

The CDR3 DNA is TGTGCCAGCAGCCCCTTACTAGCCGGGGAGCTGTTTTTT. Protein sequence: CASSPLLAGELFF. The V and J genes are TRBV27 and TRBJ2-2; possibly TRBD2 for D (5 bases). In germline, CDR1 is MNHEY, CDR2 SMNVEV (reference sequence). V lost 6 bases and J lost 6, with 11 bases in between. This CDR3 is 13 amino acids long.

This clonotype was recorded a few times. The chain uses TRBV9 and TRBJ1-2; D is possibly TRBD1 (5 bases). The CDR3 spans 14 residues. The germline CDR1 and CDR2 sequences are SGDLS and YYNGEE. V lost 3 bases and J lost 8, with 17 bases in between. The CDR3 DNA reads as TGTGCCAGCAGCGACGCCAGGGTCAGGAGGGGCTACACCTTC. Its protein is CASSDARVRRGYTF.

The sample holds a few counts of this clonotype. This chain links TRBV15 with TRBJ1-2, with a possible D match to TRBD1 (6 bases). Trimming removed 6 bases from V and 5 bases from J, with 13 bases in between. CDR1 and CDR2 from the germline V gene are LNHNV and YYDKDF (reference sequence). The CDR3 has 13 residues. The CDR3 here is CATSPGDFYGYTF. The CDR3, as DNA: TGTGCCACCAGTCCAGGGGACTTTTATGGCTACACCTTC. The full variable domain, with the rest looked up from reference TRBV15 and TRBJ1-2, is DAMVIQNPRYQVTQFGKPVTLSCSQTLNHNVMYWYQQKSSQAPKLLFHYYDKDFNNEADTPDNFQSRRPNTSFCFLDIRSPGLGDTAMYLCATSPGDFYGYTFGSGTRLTVV.

This clonotype came up a few times. This chain links TRBV4-2 with TRBJ1-4; no clear D gene. V was shortened by 4 bases and J by 15 bases, with 15 bases between the two germline ends. Per the germline V gene, CDR1 is LGHNA and CDR2 is YNFKEQ. This CDR3 spans 12 amino acids. The CDR3 loop is CASSPSKRSLFF. For the CDR3, the DNA is TGTGCCAGCAGCCCTTCTAAGAGGAGTTTGTTTTTT.

This clonotype was seen only a few times. For the CDR3, the DNA is TGTGCCATCAGTGAGTCTGCGGGACAGAGAAAGGCCGGGGAGCTGTTTTTT. Encoded protein: CAISESAGQRKAGELFF. The chain recombines TRBV10-3 with TRBJ2-2, with a tentative D call TRBD1 (7 bases). The CDR3 covers 17 residues. Trimming removed 0 bases at V and 6 bases at J, with 17 bases between. In germline, CDR1 is ENHRY, CDR2 SYGVKD.

This chain uses TRBV6-2 or TRBV6-3 with TRBJ2-2; the D is unclear. The CDR3 consists of 17 residues. The ends were cut back, 8 bases at V and 0 bases at J, with 19 bases in the middle. The germline CDR1 and CDR2 sequences are MNHEY and SVGEGT. The CDR3 nucleotides read TGTGCCAGCCTGGGGATAACCCCTGCCGCGAACACCGGGGAGCTGTTTTTT. Translation: CASLGITPAANTGELFF.

This clonotype was counted between two and nine times. The CDR3 region is CSAGGLAGLSTDTQYF. The CDR3 nucleotides are TGCAGTGCTGGAGGACTAGCGGGATTAAGCACAGATACGCAGTATTTT. V usage is TRBV20-1 and J usage is TRBJ2-3, with 12 bases that match TRBD2. With V trimmed by 5 bases and J by 0 bases, 6 bases remained unmatched. The CDR3 is made up of 16 amino acids. Germline CDR1 DFQATT, CDR2 SNEGSKA (reference sequence).

This clonotype was recorded at least ten times. The chain combines TRBV10-3 with TRBJ1-5; D gene ambiguous. The CDR3 loop spans 17 amino acids. Germline V CDR1 and CDR2: ENHRY, SYGVKD. Trimming took 0 bases from V and 0 from J, leaving 12 bases between them. The DNA for the CDR3 is TGTGCCATCAGTGAGTCGCGAGGAGGGAATAGCAATCAGCCCCAGCATTTT. Encoded protein: CAISESRGGNSNQPQHF.

To note about this clonotype: The junction departs from the called germline gene at one end, perhaps through a read error. This chain connects TRBV7-2 to TRBJ2-3; D is unresolved. Germline values: CDR1 SGHTA, CDR2 FQGNSA. The CDR3 totals 16 residues. The CDR3 sequence: CASSLGDWVFTDTQYF. The CDR3 nucleotides are TGTGCCAGCAGTTTAGGCGACTGGGTTTTCACAGATACGCAGTATTTT. The full variable domain, completed using reference TRBV7-2 and TRBJ2-3, is GAGVSQSPSNKVTEKGKDVELRCDPISGHTALYWYRQSLGQGLEFLIYFQGNSAPDKSGLPSDRFSAERTGGSVSTLTIQRTQQEDSAVYLCASSLGDWVFTDTQYFGPGTRLTVL.

The genes are TRBV27 and TRBJ1-1; 10 bases agree with TRBD1. V was clipped by 4 bases and J by 5 bases; unmatched bases: 10. Germline lookup yields CDR1 MNHEY and CDR2 SMNVEV (reference sequence). This CDR3 has 16 amino acids. CDR3 residues: CASSSDRGHRWTEAFF. The DNA of the CDR3 is TGTGCCAGCAGTTCCGACAGGGGGCATCGATGGACTGAAGCTTTCTTT.

V usage is TRBV30 and J usage is TRBJ2-7; D call uncertain. This CDR3 region has 13 residues. Germline CDR1 reads GTSNPN; CDR2 reads SVGIG (reference sequence). V lost 2 bases to trimming and J lost 1 base, with 9 bases between them. The chain's CDR3 is CAWSPGLSYEQYF. The CDR3 nucleotides read TGTGCCTGGAGTCCAGGATTGTCCTACGAGCAGTACTTC. The full variable domain, its missing parts supplied by reference TRBV30 and TRBJ2-7, is SQTIHQWPATLVQPVGSPLSLECTVEGTSNPNLYWYRQAAGRGLQLLFYSVGIGQISSEVPQNLSASRPQDRQFILSSKKLLLSDSGFYLCAWSPGLSYEQYFGPGTRLTVT.

In its sample, this clonotype was seen a few times. The rearrangement links TRBV20-1 to TRBJ2-5; 7 bases agree with TRBD1. Trimming at V came to 1 base and at J to 8 bases, leaving 13 bases not matched to a gene. The length of the CDR3 is 15 residues. The germline V gene encodes CDR1 DFQATT and CDR2 SNEGSKA (reference sequence). CDR3 residues: CSARGDMGQRLTQYF. CDR3 DNA sequence: TGCAGTGCTAGAGGTGATATGGGACAGCGCTTAACCCAGTACTTC.

This chain connects TRBV20-1 to TRBJ1-5; no clear D gene. This CDR3 is 16 amino acids long. In germline, CDR1 is DFQATT, CDR2 SNEGSKA (reference sequence). The V and J ends lost 0 bases and 1 base respectively, with 13 bases between them. The CDR3 DNA is TGCAGTGCTAGAGACAGAGACATGTTAAGCAATCAGCCCCAGCATTTT. Its translation is CSARDRDMLSNQPQHF.

A few counts support this clonotype. The chain links TRBV7-2 to TRBJ1-1, with a weak D call TRBD1 (6 bases). Germline CDR1 and CDR2: SGHTA and FQGNSA. V gave up 2 bases and J gave up 5 bases, with 12 bases separating them. CDR3 size: 14 residues. CDR3 amino acids: CASSLQGMGTEAFF. CDR3 coding DNA: TGTGCCAGCAGCTTACAGGGGATGGGTACTGAAGCTTTCTTT.

The chain recombines TRBV29-1 with TRBJ1-1; the D gene is possibly TRBD1 (5 bases). The CDR3 is 14 amino acids. Germline V gives CDR1 SQVTM, CDR2 ANQGSEA. Trimming pared 3 bases from V and 8 bases from J, leaving 19 bases between. The CDR3 DNA follows: TGCAGCGTTGAGGCGGGGGTGAATCGAGAAGAAGCTTTCTTT. Protein: CSVEAGVNREEAFF.

The chain uses TRBV2 and TRBJ2-5; D gene ambiguous. Per germline, CDR1 SNHLY and CDR2 FYNNEI. Trimming pared 4 bases from V and 7 bases from J, leaving 10 bases between. The CDR3 totals 12 residues. CDR3 in amino acids: CASSVLGGTQYF. The DNA of the CDR3 is TGTGCCAGCAGTGTACTGGGCGGGACCCAGTACTTC.

This chain links TRBV7-7 with TRBJ2-1; perhaps TRBD2 as D (5 bases). V gave up 2 bases and J gave up 0 bases, with 11 bases separating them. This CDR3 has 16 residues. Germline CDR1 and CDR2: SSHAT and FNYEAQ (reference sequence). CDR3 in DNA: TGTGCCAGCAGCTTACGTGGGAGCGCCTCCTACAATGAGCAGTTCTTC. Translation: CASSLRGSASYNEQFF. The full variable domain, in which reference TRBV7-7 and TRBJ2-1 provide the parts outside the CDR3, is GAGVSQSPRYKVTKRGQDVTLRCDPISSHATLYWYQQALGQGPEFLTYFNYEAQPDKSGLPSDRFSAERPEGSISTLTIQRTEQRDSAMYRCASSLRGSASYNEQFFGPGTRLTVL.

This clonotype occurred a few times. The chain links TRBV5-1 to TRBJ2-3, with 10 bases lining up with TRBD2. The CDR3 loop spans 14 amino acids. Germline CDR1 and CDR2: SGHRS and YFSETQ. V shed 3 bases and J 4 bases; nucleotides not matched to a gene: 2. CDR3 loop: CASSSLAGPDTQYF. The CDR3 coding sequence is TGCGCCAGCAGCTCACTAGCGGGGCCAGATACGCAGTATTTT.

This clonotype was seen a few times. The chain combines TRBV12-3 or TRBV12-4 with TRBJ1-2; 8 bases fit TRBD1. The CDR3 loop spans 14 amino acids. The V gene end was trimmed by 6 bases and the J gene end by 4 bases; junction bases not matched to a gene: 7. CDR3 loop: CASRNGQGSYGYTF. In DNA form, the CDR3 reads TGTGCCAGCAGGAACGGACAGGGAAGCTATGGCTACACCTTC.

In this sample, this clonotype turned up a few times. This chain joins TRBV15 and TRBJ2-7; D might be TRBD1 (5 bases). This CDR3 is 15 amino acids long. Germline V lookup: CDR1 LNHNV, CDR2 YYDKDF (reference sequence). The V end lost 0 bases, the J end lost 2 bases, and 11 bases lay between the germline ends. CDR3 residues: CATSRENRLTYEQYF. DNA for the CDR3: TGTGCCACCAGCAGAGAGAACAGGCTTACCTACGAGCAGTACTTC.

This clonotype was seen at least ten times. The V call is TRBV29-1, the J call TRBJ1-2; D not resolved. Looked up from germline, CDR1 is SQVTM and CDR2 is ANQGSEA. This CDR3 spans 8 amino acids. The germline V and J ends were trimmed by 3 bases and 13 bases, with 6 bases remaining between them. The CDR3 DNA reads as TGCAGCGTTGACCCCGGCACCTTC. Residues: CSVDPGTF.

This chain uses TRBV20-1 with TRBJ2-1; possibly TRBD2 for D (5 bases). Germline assignment: CDR1 DFQATT and CDR2 SNEGSKA (reference sequence). Trimming took 5 bases from V and 4 from J, leaving 12 bases between them. The CDR3 is 13 residues long. CDR3 sequence reads: CSAPGLIYNEQFF. Here the CDR3 DNA reads TGCAGTGCTCCCGGACTTATTTACAATGAGCAGTTCTTC.

The rearrangement links TRBV10-3 to TRBJ2-5, with D unresolved. Trimming removed 0 bases from V and 3 bases from J, with 8 bases in between. CDR3 length: 14 residues. Germline assignment: CDR1 ENHRY and CDR2 SYGVKD. The CDR3 nucleotides read TGTGCCATCAGTGAGTCTAGTTTCGAAGAGACCCAGTACTTC. Protein sequence: CAISESSFEETQYF.

This chain links TRBV6-2 or TRBV6-3 with TRBJ2-1; TRBD2 matches at 14 bases. The CDR3 is made up of 20 amino acids. Looked up from germline, CDR1 is MNHEY and CDR2 is SVGEGT. V was clipped by 6 bases and J by 7 bases; unmatched bases: 20. The CDR3 region is CASSSWGLAGVMRGRNEQFF. CDR3 DNA sequence: TGTGCCAGCAGCTCTTGGGGACTAGCGGGAGTAATGCGGGGGAGGAATGAGCAGTTCTTC.

This clonotype was seen a few times. The rearrangement joins TRBV5-1 to TRBJ1-2, with D tentatively TRBD1 (6 bases). Trimming removed 4 bases at V and 8 bases at J, with 18 bases between. Germline V lookup: CDR1 SGHRS, CDR2 YFSETQ. This CDR3 has 14 amino acids. Here the CDR3 reads CASSPFTGLGGYTF. DNA for the CDR3: TGCGCCAGCAGCCCTTTTACAGGGCTAGGGGGCTACACCTTC.

In its sample, this clonotype was seen once. This chain links TRBV3-1 with TRBJ1-4, with D uncertain. This CDR3 has 15 residues. The V end lost 4 bases, the J end lost 5 bases, and 14 bases lay between the germline ends. Germline CDR1 and CDR2: LGHDT and YNNKEL (reference sequence). The CDR3 protein is CASSRTIDGNEKLFF. The CDR3 region has the DNA TGTGCCAGCAGCCGCACAATTGACGGGAATGAAAAACTGTTTTTT.

V gene TRBV6-5 combines with J gene TRBJ2-3; no clear D. This CDR3 contains 12 residues. Trimming took off 5 bases at V and 7 bases at J, with 10 bases between the two ends. Germline V lookup: CDR1 MNHEY, CDR2 SVGAGI. CDR3 coding DNA: TGTGCCAGCAGTCCTTCAGGCAATACGCAGTATTTT. This gives the protein CASSPSGNTQYF.

This clonotype was counted between two and nine times. V is TRBV27 and J is TRBJ2-2; D call uncertain. Germline V gene lookup returns CDR1 MNHEY and CDR2 SMNVEV (reference sequence). Between the trimmed V and J ends, which lost 7 bases and 5 bases, there was a span of 17 bases. The CDR3 spans 15 residues. CDR3 in amino acids: CASNPRAGATGELFF. The CDR3 DNA reads TGTGCCAGCAACCCTCGGGCAGGCGCGACCGGGGAGCTGTTTTTT.

Only a few counts were recorded for this clonotype. J is TRBJ1-1 and V is TRBV5-1, with 9 bases matching TRBD1. The CDR3 is 14 residues long. Unmatched junction bases numbered 5, after V lost 3 bases and J lost 5 bases. CDR1 SGHRS and CDR2 YFSETQ come from the germline V gene. CDR3 sequence: CASSSWDRVTEAFF. Written as DNA, the CDR3 is TGCGCCAGCAGCTCGTGGGACAGGGTAACTGAAGCTTTCTTT.

This clonotype was detected only a few times. CDR3 in amino acids: CASSSSGGKETQYF. DNA of the CDR3: TGTGCCAGCAGCTCTAGCGGGGGGAAAGAGACCCAGTACTTC. This chain joins TRBV7-2 and TRBJ2-5, with 11 bases matching TRBD2. This CDR3 has 14 residues. Per the germline V gene, CDR1 is SGHTA and CDR2 is FQGNSA. With 4 bases clipped from V and 3 bases from J, the junction kept 1 base outside the gene matches.

V usage is TRBV2 and J usage is TRBJ2-2; D remains ambiguous. This CDR3 is built from 15 residues. V was trimmed by 3 bases and J by 2 bases, leaving 10 bases between them. CDR1 and CDR2 (germline): SNHLY, FYNNEI. The DNA of the CDR3 is TGTGCCAGCAGTGAGGTGGCTGTCAACACCGGGGAGCTGTTTTTT. Translation gives CASSEVAVNTGELFF.

This clonotype was counted ten times or more. The chain carries TRBV5-1 and TRBJ2-2; 9 bases agree with TRBD1. V gave up 4 bases and J gave up 0 bases; unmatched junction bases: 7. The germline V gene has CDR1 SGHRS and CDR2 YFSETQ. The CDR3 is 17 residues long. CDR3 protein: CASSTGTGPTNTGELFF. As DNA, the CDR3 is TGCGCCAGCAGCACGGGGACAGGGCCTACGAACACCGGGGAGCTGTTTTTT.